A selection of T cell receptor beta chains follows, all from one sample in a study of T cell changes during pregnancy in multiple sclerosis. Method: immunoSEQ multiplex PCR; TCRdb's copy keeps in-frame clones and lacks some. The sample shows 85,000 to 90,000 clones, about 93% of them seen only once. Material: peripheral blood, obtained after pregnancy. These receptors were taken from a female donor in good health, enrolled as a control in a pregnancy study. CDR3s leave out the opening cysteine and the closing phenylalanine or tryptophan.

V	J	CDR3
TRBV19	TRBJ1-2	ASSIGTALGYGYT
TRBV28	TRBJ1-1	ASSFKGATEAF
TRBV29-1	TRBJ2-1	SVIGLAGDNEQF
TRBV5-1	TRBJ2-3	ASSLGTSVGDTQY
TRBV2	TRBJ2-3	ASRQAGGSTDTQY
TRBV10-1	TRBJ2-7	ASSESGGVTYEQY
TRBV30	TRBJ2-2	AWRDGANTGELF
TRBV5-1	TRBJ2-2	ASSLVGGENGELF
TRBV6-1	TRBJ2-1	ASSEASGTSVREQF
TRBV2	TRBJ1-5	ASSEQSGYSNQPQH
TRBV28	TRBJ1-2	ASSLSIGANYGYT
TRBV7-9	TRBJ2-5	ASSAPGQGGVETQY
TRBV27	TRBJ2-1	ASGVYDRYNEQF
TRBV5-8	TRBJ1-4	ASSLRGTNEKLF
TRBV2	TRBJ1-2	ASSNLGAGGYGYT
TRBV4-1	TRBJ1-4	ASSQGGQKNEKLF
TRBV5-4	TRBJ1-2	ASSLTHPDGYT
TRBV5-5	TRBJ2-3	ASSTRAGEDTQY
TRBV27	TRBJ2-5	ASSLIQGAPRETQY
TRBV19	TRBJ1-4	ASRDSLNEKLF
TRBV11-3	TRBJ2-1	ASSLDVAPYNEQF
TRBV7-8	TRBJ2-7	ASSAYYEQY
TRBV7-9	TRBJ1-2	ASSLGTMGYGYT
TRBV28	TRBJ2-1	ASSRTGTGRGNEQF
TRBV6-5	TRBJ2-7	ASRSTGGNEQY
TRBV4-1	TRBJ2-3	ASSQRVPTDTQY
TRBV10-2	TRBJ2-3	ASNMGGLTDTQY
TRBV18	TRBJ2-7	ASSPAYGGKSHEQY
TRBV18	TRBJ1-2	ASSPSFAGYGYT
TRBV28	TRBJ1-5	ASSRDRGGQPQH
TRBV10-3	TRBJ2-7	ATKLAGGYEQY
TRBV28	TRBJ2-7	ASSSLSRGTYEQY
TRBV5-1	TRBJ2-1	ASSLSLAGVNEQF
TRBV18	TRBJ2-1	ASSPLAGLVNEQF
TRBV7-9	TRBJ1-4	ASTPELGPNEKLF
TRBV11-2	TRBJ1-3	ASSPNRGGYTIY
TRBV6-1	TRBJ2-7	ASSEARGYEQY
TRBV10-3	TRBJ1-3	AISEIEGNTIY
TRBV30	TRBJ1-5	AWSVLSPKSDGLH
TRBV29-1	TRBJ2-7	SVEDRGHSYEQY
TRBV5-5	TRBJ2-7	ASSYRGSLTYEQY
TRBV6-1	TRBJ2-7	ASSVSRDSYEQY
TRBV27	TRBJ2-1	ASSFTRGGQF
TRBV29-1	TRBJ1-1	SVESTGLPEAF
TRBV21-1	TRBJ2-3	ASSPRGTGGGDTQY
TRBV28	TRBJ2-7	ASSTHSPGRYEQY
TRBV10-3	TRBJ2-7	AISPREDSYEQY
TRBV7-9	TRBJ2-5	ASSPRGLAGGLETQY
TRBV7-9	TRBJ2-5	ASSLLSQPGGFRETQY
TRBV4-2	TRBJ1-2	ASSQERTGNNYGYT
TRBV5-4	TRBJ2-7	ASSGAGTQAHEQY
TRBV5-1	TRBJ2-7	ASSSTGASYEQY
TRBV28	TRBJ2-7	ASYTGGAGDYEQY